This T cell receptor (beta chain) was retrieved from a study of T cells in narcolepsy (dated by TCRdb to 2016 to 2019). Notes on the research overall: The study enrolled patients with narcolepsy type 1 or type 2 (NT1, NT2) together with healthy control donors. The study sought autoreactive T cells targeting hypocretin neuron self-antigens (hypocretin, TRIB2) in narcolepsy patients, using TCR Vbeta sequencing to track clonotypes in blood and CSF.

A note on this clone: There is no known antigen for this receptor. Base quality data are lacking; no much larger clone is found one base away.

Library prep was done by the immunoSEQ multiplex PCR assay. TCRdb limited this immuneACCESS table to in-frame rearrangements with V and J called. A share of clones is missing; checked studies link under half to unresolved V genes, and the rest is unexplained. The sample contains over 30,000 clones, under 85% of them found a single time. The top ten clonotypes cover 1.5% to 2% of the sample. Via the germline V gene (reference sequence), CDR1 is SEHNR and CDR2 FQNEAQ. The trim is 1 base for V and 0 bases for J, with a gap of 11 bases between the germline ends. Reading from cysteine to phenylalanine, the CDR3 counts 16 amino acids. Only the CDR3 portion is preserved as DNA: 48 bases, with reading frame beginning at the first base. For TCR Vbeta sequencing, memory CD4+ T cells were sorted ex vivo from the peripheral blood of both healthy controls and narcolepsy patients. General study outcomes and caveats: In plots comparing CSF and blood CD4+ T cell clonotypes from the same patient, HCRT-specific and TRIB2-specific autoreactive clonotypes were highlighted. No sequences matching autoreactive T cell clones were contained in some blood memory CD4+ repertoires from patients and controls. Patients and controls had comparable numbers of sequenced blood memory CD4+ clonotypes, averaging about 39,000 and 35,000, respectively. According to the report, autoreactive clonotypes were detected serially in the blood of the same patients and of different patients, but not in healthy controls.

This TCR was recovered from a human donor with narcolepsy. Sequenced input: CD45RA- memory CD4+ T cells from PBMCs. According to the study, the label for this sample's cell subset or site signals: memory T cells sorted ex vivo from peripheral blood. The chain employs TRBV7-9 and TRBJ2-3; tentative D gene TRBD2, with 6 bases matching. The DNA sequence reads TGTGCCAGCAGCTTAGGCGGAGGGACTAGCACAGATACGCAGTATTTT. This gives the protein CASSLGGGTSTDTQYF.